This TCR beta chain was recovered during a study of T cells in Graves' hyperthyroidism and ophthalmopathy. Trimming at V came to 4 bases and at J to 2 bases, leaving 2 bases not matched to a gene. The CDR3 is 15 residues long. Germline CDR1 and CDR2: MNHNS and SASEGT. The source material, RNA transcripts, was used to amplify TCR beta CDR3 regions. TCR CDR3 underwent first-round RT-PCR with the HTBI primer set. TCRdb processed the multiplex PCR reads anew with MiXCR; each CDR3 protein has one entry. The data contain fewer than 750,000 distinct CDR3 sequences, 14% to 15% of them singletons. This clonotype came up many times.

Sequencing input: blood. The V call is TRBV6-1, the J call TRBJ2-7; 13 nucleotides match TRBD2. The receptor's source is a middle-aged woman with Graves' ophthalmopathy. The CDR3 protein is CASSAGTSGTYEQYF. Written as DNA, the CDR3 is TGTGCCAGCAGTGCCGGGACTAGCGGGACCTACGAGCAGTACTTC.